Described below is a single T cell receptor beta chain sequence and its context. Its target is unknown. These data come from a study of blood T cells in healthy people across ages. The authors ran a second PCR of roughly 6 to 11 cycles using a sample-barcoded 5' primer and a J-beta primer mix. In TCRdb, the 5' RACE reads were re-called with MiXCR into one record per CDR3 protein. The sample records about 800,000 distinct CDR3 sequences, roughly 60% being singletons. Trimming took 5 bases from V and 1 from J, leaving 11 bases between them. Germline values: CDR1 MDHEN, CDR2 SYDVKM. The CDR3 totals 14 residues. The amount of total RNA extracted per sample was at least 6 micrograms. Overall study results and limits: It was held that diversity estimates obtained from one million T cells represented underestimates.

Source material: blood. V gene TRBV28 combines with J gene TRBJ1-2, with a possible D match to TRBD1 (6 bases). The TCR sequence derives from a man aged 30 to 45 in good health. The CDR3 loop is CASSGRRGNYGYTF. CDR3 bases: TGTGCCAGCAGTGGCCGCAGGGGTAACTATGGCTACACCTTC.